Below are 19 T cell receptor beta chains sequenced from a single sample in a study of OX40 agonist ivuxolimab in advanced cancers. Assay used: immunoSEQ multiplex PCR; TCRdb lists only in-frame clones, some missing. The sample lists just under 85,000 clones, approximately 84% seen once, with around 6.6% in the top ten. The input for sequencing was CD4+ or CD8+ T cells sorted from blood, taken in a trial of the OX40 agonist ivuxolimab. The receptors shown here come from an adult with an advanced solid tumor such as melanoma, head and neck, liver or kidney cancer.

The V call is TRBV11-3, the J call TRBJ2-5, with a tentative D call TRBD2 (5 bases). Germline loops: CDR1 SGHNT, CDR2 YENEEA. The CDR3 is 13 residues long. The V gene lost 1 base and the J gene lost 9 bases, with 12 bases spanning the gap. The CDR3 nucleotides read TGTGCCAGCAGCTTAGGATCCCTCGGGGCCCAGTACTTC. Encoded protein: CASSLGSLGAQYF.

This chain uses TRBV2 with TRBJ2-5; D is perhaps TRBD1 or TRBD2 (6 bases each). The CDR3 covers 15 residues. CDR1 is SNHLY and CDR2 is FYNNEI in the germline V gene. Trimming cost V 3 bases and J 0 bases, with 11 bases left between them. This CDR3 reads CASSERRGYQETQYF. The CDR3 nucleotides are TGTGCCAGCAGTGAGAGGAGGGGGTACCAAGAGACCCAGTACTTC.

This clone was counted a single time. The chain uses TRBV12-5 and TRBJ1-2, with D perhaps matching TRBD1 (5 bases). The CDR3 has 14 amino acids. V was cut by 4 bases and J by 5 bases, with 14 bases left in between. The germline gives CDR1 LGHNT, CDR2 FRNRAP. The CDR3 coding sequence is TGTGCTAGTGGTTCTATCCCCGACAGTTATGGCTACACCTTC. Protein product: CASGSIPDSYGYTF.

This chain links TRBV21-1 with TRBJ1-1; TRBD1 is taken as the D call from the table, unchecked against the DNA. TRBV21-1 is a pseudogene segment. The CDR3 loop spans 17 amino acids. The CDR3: CASSKGARHLMNTEAFF. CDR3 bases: TGTGCCAGCAGCAAGGGGGCGCGACATCTCATGAACACTGAAGCTTTCTTT.

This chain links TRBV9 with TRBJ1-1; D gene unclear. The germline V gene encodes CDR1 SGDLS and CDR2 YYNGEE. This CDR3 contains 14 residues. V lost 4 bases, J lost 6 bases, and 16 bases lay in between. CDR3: CASSHGLTWAEAFF. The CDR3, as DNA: TGTGCCAGCAGCCACGGACTTACGTGGGCTGAAGCTTTCTTT.

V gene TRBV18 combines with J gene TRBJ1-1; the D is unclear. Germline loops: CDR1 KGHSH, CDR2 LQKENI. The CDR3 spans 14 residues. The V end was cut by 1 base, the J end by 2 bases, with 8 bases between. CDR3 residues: CASSPQRENTEAFF. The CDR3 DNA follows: TGTGCCAGCTCACCACAGCGAGAAAACACTGAAGCTTTCTTT.

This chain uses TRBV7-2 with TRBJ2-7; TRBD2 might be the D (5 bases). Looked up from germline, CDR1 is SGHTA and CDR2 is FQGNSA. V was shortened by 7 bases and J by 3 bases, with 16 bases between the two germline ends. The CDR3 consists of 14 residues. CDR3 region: CASIPPSGLYEQYF. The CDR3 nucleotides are TGTGCCAGCATCCCACCGAGCGGACTCTACGAGCAGTACTTC.

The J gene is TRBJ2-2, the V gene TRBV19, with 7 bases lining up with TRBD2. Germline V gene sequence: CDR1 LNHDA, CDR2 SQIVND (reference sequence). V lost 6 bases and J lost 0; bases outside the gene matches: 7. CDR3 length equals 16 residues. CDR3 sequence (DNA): TGTGCCAGTAGATTCAGCGGGATGACGAACACCGGGGAGCTGTTTTTT. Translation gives CASRFSGMTNTGELFF.

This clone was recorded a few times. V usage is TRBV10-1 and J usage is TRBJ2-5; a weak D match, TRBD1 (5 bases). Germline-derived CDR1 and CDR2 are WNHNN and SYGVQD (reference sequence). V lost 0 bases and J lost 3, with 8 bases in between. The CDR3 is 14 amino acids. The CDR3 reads CASSESAGKETQYF. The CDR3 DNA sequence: TGCGCCAGCAGTGAGTCGGCAGGGAAAGAGACCCAGTACTTC.

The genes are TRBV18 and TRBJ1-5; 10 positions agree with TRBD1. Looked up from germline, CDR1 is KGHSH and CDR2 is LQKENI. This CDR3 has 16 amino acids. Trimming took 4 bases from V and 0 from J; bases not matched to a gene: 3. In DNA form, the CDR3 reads TGTGCCAGCTCACTGGGGACAGGGGTTAGCAATCAGCCCCAGCATTTT. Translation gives CASSLGTGVSNQPQHF.

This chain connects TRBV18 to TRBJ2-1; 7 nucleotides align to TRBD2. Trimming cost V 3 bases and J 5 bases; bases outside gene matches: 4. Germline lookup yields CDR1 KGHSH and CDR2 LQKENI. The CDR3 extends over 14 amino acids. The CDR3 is CASSPSGIHNEQFF. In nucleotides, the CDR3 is TGTGCCAGCTCACCGAGCGGGATCCACAATGAGCAGTTCTTC.

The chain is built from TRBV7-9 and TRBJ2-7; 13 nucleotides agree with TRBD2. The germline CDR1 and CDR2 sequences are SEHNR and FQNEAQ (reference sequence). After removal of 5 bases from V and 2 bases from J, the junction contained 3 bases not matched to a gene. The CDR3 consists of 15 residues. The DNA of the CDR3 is TGTGCCAGCAGCAAGGGACTAGCGGGGACCTACGAGCAGTACTTC. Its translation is CASSKGLAGTYEQYF.

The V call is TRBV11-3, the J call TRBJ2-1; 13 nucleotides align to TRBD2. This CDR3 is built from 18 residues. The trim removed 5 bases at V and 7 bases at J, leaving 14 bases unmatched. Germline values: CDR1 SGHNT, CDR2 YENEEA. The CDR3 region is CASSLQSQLAGGVNEQFF. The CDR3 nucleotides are TGTGCCAGCAGCCTCCAAAGCCAACTAGCGGGGGGGGTGAATGAGCAGTTCTTC.

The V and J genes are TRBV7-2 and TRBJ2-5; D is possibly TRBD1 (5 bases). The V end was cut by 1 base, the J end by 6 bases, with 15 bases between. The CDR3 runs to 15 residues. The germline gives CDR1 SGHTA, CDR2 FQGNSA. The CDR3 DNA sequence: TGTGCCAGCAGCTTAGAAGGGGCCCCTGTGAAGACCCAGTACTTC. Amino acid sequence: CASSLEGAPVKTQYF.

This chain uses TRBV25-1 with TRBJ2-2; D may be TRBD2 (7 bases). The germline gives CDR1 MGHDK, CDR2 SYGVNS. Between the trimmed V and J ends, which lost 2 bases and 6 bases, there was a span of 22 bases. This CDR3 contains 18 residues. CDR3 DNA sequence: TGTGCCAGCAGTGAAGAAGGCGCGTGGGGGGGCCGCGCCGGGGAGCTGTTTTTT. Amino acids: CASSEEGAWGGRAGELFF.

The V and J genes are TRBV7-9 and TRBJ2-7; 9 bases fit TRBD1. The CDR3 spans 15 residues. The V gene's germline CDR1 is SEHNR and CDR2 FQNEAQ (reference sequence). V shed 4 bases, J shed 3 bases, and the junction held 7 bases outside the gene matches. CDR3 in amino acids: CASSSGQGKLYEQYF. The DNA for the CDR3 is TGTGCCAGCAGCTCGGGACAGGGAAAGCTCTACGAGCAGTACTTC.

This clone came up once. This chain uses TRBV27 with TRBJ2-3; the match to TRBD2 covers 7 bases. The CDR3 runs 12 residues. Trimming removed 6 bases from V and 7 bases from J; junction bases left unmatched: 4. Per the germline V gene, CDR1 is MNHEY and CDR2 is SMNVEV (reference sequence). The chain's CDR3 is CASRAGGNTQYF. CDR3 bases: TGTGCCAGCAGGGCCGGGGGGAATACGCAGTATTTT.

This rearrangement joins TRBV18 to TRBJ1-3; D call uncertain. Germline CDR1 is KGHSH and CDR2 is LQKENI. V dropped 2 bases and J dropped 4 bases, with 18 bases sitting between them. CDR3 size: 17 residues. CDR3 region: CASSPELPLGRGNTIYF. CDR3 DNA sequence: TGTGCCAGCTCACCAGAGTTGCCTCTGGGTAGAGGAAACACCATATATTTT.

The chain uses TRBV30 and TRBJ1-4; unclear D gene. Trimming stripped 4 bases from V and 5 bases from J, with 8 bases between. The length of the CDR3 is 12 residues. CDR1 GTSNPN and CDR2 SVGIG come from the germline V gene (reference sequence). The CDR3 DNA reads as TGTGCCTGGAACCGAGGGAATGAAAAACTGTTTTTT. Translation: CAWNRGNEKLFF.